Following are 5 T cell receptor delta chains from one sample sequenced in a study of γδ T cells in repeated Plasmodium falciparum infection. TCRdb redid the clone calls on the multiplex PCR reads with CATT. The sample includes tens of thousands of delta-chain clones, approximately 1.7% seen only once; the top ten take about 15%. Flow sorting of PBMC yielded separate Vgamma9/Vdelta2+ and Vdelta2-negative gammadelta T cell populations for bulk repertoire analysis. Sample: gamma-delta T cells from blood. These receptors came from a pool of human donors (malaria-infected and uninfected, not separated).

This clone was seen only a few times. TCRdb shows a much larger clone's protein in place of this DNA's translation, and the two differ at residue 3, likely through a read error; the protein shown is translated from the DNA. The J gene is TRDJ3, the V gene TRDV2; D perhaps matches TRDD3 (6 bases). Because TCRdb records no J gene, it was assigned here through a match of the DNA to germline. The CDR3 spans 16 residues. CDR1 is GEAIGNYY, CDR2 EKD, per germline. The CDR3 DNA is TGTGCCCGTGACACCTGGGGTCCCTGGGACACCCGACAGATGTTTTTC. Protein: CARDTWGPWDTRQMFF.

On this clone itself: The translation of this DNA and the TCRdb protein of a much larger clone differ at residue 15, probably owing to a read error; the protein shown here is translated from the DNA. The chain joins TRDV1 to TRDJ1, with 8 bases that match TRDD3. The J gene, absent from TCRdb, was called here by matching the DNA to germline. The ends lost 2 bases at V and 0 bases at J; junction bases unmatched: 35. Germline CDR1 and CDR2: TSWWSYY and QGS. The CDR3 contains 26 residues. This CDR3 reads CALGEAKGLLGTQTVLGAVNTDKLIF. The CDR3 DNA reads TGTGCTCTTGGGGAAGCTAAAGGTCTCCTGGGTACACAGACGGTACTGGGGGCTGTTAACACCGATAAACTCATCTTT.

In this sample, this clone turned up many times. A read error is the likely source, as a far larger clone sits one nucleotide away. Other DNA sequences in the same sample also yield this CDR3. The chain has TRDV1 and TRDJ1; 13 nucleotides align to TRDD3. The CDR3 contains 20 residues. The germline CDR1 and CDR2 sequences are TSWWSYY and QGS. This CDR3 is CALVEQERILLGDTSDKLIF. The CDR3 DNA follows: TGTGCTCTTGTGGAACAGGAGAGGATTCTACTGGGGGATACGTCAGATAAACTCATCTTT.

This clone was observed a few times. With a far larger clone one base away, a read error is the likely cause. The sample carries other DNA sequences with the same CDR3. The chain is built from TRDV1 and TRDJ1; 13 bases map to TRDD3. Germline V gene sequence: CDR1 TSWWSYY, CDR2 QGS. The CDR3 extends over 19 amino acids. In nucleotides, the CDR3 is TGCGCTCTTGGGGAACTTGGGGAGTACTGGGGGATACGGACCGATAAACTCATCTTT. Translated, it gives CALGELGEYWGIRTDKLIF.

As regards this clone: A far bigger clonotype differs at one base, so this is likely a read error. Other DNA variants within this sample encode the same CDR3. J is TRDJ1 and V is TRDV1, with 13 bases lining up with TRDD3. This CDR3 contains 25 residues. Per germline, CDR1 TSWWSYY and CDR2 QGS. The CDR3 nucleotides read TGTGCTCTTGGGAGCCTTCCGCGAGGCCTTACTGGGGGATACGCGTTTCCCCCGTACACCGACAAACTCATCTTT. The encoded protein is CALGSLPRGLTGGYAFPPYTDKLIF.